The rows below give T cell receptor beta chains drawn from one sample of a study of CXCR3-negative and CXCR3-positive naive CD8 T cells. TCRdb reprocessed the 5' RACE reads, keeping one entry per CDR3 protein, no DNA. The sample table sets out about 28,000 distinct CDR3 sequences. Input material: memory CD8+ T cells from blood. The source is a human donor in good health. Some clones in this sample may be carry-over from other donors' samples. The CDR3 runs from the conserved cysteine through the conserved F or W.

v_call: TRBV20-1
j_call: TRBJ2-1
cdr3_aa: CSAREWREKDNEQFF

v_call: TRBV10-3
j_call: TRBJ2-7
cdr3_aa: CAISDSQDEQYF

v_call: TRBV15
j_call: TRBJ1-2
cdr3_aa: CATSRDRGHYYGYTF

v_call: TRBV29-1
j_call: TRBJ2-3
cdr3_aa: CSVEVTRKLQYF

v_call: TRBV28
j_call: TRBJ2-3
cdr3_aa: CASSLWAWLAGGPADTQYF

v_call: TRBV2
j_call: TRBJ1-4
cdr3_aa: CASRADRTNEKLFF

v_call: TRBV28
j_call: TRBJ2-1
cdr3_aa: CASSPLAGEIRGGEQFF

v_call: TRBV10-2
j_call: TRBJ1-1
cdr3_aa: CASSESGPEIGSNTEAFF

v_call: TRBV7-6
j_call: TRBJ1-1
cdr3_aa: CASSSRFNTEAFF

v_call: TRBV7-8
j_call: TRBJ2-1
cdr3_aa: CASSRPGGGYNEQFF

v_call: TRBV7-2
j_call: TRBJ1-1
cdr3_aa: CASRGTGAIEAFF

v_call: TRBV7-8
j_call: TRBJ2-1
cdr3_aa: CASSLEGGWGPGVYNEQFF

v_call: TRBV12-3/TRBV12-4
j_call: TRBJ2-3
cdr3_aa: CASSPRGVWGTDTQYF

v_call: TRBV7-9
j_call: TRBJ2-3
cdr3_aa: CASSSSLDSGLRDTQYF

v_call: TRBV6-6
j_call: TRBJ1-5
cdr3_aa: CASSYHWTVSNQPQHF

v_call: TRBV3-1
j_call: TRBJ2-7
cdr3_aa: CASSQGRLTNSYEQYF

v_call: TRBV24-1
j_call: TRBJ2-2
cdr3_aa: CATSDGQGAINTGELFF

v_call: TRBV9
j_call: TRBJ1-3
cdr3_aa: CASSVVGSSGNTIYF

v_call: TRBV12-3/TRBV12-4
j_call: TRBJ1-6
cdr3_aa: CASSSVSSALHF

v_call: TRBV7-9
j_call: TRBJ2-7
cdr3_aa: CASSTVISSSYEQYF

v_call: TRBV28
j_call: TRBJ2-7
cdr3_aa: CASSHLAGGKIEQYF

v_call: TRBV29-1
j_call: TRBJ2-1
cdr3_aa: CSVETSSYNEQFF

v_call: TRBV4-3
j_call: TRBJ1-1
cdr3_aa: CASSQGVAGWWEAFF

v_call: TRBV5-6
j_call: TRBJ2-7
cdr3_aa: CASSLSGGEQYF

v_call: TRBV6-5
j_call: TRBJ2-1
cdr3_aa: CASSYYASDYNEQFF

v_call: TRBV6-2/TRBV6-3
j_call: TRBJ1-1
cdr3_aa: CASRVASEAFF

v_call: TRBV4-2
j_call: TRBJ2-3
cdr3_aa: CASSQGQEATDTQYF

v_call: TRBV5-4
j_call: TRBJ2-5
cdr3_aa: CASSLIPRDRGQETQYF

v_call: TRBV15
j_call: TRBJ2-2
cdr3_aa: CATSREVGEAEELFF

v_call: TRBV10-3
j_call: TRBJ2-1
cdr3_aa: CAISDLPGQGASSSYNEQFF